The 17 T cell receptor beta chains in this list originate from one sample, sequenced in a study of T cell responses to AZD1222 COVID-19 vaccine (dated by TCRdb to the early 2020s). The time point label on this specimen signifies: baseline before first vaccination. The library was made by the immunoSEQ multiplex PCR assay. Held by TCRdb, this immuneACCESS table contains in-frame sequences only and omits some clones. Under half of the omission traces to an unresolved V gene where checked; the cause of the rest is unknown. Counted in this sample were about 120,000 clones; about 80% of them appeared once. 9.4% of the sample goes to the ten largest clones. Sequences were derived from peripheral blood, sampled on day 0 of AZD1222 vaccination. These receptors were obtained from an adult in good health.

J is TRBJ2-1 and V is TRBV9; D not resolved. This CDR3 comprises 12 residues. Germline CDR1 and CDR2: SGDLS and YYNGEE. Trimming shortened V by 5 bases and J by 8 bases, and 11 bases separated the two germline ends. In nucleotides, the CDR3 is TGTGCCAGCAGTGATCTTCAGGATGAGCAGTTCTTC. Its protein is CASSDLQDEQFF. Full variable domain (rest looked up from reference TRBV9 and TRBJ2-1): DSGVTQTPKHLITATGQRVTLRCSPRSGDLSVYWYQQSLDQGLQFLIQYYNGEERAKGNILERFSAQQFPDLHSELNLSSLELGDSALYFCASSDLQDEQFFGPGTRLTVL.

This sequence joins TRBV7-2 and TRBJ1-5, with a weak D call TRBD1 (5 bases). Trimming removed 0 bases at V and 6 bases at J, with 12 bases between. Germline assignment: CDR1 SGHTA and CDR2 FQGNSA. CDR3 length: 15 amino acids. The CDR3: CASSLARGVGQPQHF. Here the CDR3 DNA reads TGTGCCAGCAGCTTAGCACGGGGCGTCGGTCAGCCCCAGCATTTT.

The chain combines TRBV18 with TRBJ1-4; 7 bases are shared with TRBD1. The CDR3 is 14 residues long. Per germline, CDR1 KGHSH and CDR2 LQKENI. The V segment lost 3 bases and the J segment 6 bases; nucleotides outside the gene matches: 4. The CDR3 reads CASSPRGADEKLFF. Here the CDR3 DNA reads TGTGCCAGCTCACCCAGGGGGGCGGATGAAAAACTGTTTTTT.

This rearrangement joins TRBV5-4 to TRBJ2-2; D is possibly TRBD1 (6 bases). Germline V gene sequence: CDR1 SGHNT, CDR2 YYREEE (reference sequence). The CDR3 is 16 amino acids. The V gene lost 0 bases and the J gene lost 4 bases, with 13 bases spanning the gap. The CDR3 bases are TGTGCCAGCAGCTTGGCAGAGGTCAGGGGCACCGGGGAGCTGTTTTTT. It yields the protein CASSLAEVRGTGELFF.

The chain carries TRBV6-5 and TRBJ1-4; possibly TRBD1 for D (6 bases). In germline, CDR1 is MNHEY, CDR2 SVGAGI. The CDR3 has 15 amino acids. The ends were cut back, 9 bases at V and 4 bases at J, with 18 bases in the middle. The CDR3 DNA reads TGTGCCAGTTCCTCCCCGGGACACCTTAATGAAAAACTGTTTTTT. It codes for CASSSPGHLNEKLFF.

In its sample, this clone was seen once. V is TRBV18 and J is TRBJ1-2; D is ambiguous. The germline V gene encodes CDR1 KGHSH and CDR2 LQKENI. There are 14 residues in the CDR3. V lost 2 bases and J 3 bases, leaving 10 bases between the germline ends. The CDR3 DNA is TGTGCCAGCTCACCAGCAATTCGGGACTATGGCTACACCTTC. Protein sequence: CASSPAIRDYGYTF.

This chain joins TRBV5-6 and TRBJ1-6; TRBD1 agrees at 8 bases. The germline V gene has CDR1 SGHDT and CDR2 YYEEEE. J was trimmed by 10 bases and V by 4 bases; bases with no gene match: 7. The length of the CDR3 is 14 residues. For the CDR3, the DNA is TGTGCCAGCAGCCTGACAGGGGACGAATCACCCCTCCACTTT. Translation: CASSLTGDESPLHF.

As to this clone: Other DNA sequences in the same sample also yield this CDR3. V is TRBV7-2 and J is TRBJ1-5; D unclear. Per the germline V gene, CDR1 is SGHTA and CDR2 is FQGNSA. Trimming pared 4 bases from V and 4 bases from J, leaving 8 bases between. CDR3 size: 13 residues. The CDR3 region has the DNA TGTGCCAGCAGCTCAGGAGGTAATCAGCCCCAGCATTTT. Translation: CASSSGGNQPQHF.

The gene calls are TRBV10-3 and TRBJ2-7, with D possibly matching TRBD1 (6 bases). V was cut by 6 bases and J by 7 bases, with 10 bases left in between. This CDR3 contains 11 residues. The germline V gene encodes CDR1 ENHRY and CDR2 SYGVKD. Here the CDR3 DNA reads TGTGCCATCAGACAGGGAAGTGAGCAGTACTTC. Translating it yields CAIRQGSEQYF.

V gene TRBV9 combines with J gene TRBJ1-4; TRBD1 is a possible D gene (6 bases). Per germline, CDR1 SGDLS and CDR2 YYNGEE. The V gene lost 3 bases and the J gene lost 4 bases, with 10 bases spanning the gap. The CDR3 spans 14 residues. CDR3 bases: TGTGCCAGCAGCGAGGGGGGGTTTAATGAAAAACTGTTTTTT. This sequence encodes CASSEGGFNEKLFF. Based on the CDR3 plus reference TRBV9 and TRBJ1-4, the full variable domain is DSGVTQTPKHLITATGQRVTLRCSPRSGDLSVYWYQQSLDQGLQFLIQYYNGEERAKGNILERFSAQQFPDLHSELNLSSLELGDSALYFCASSEGGFNEKLFFGSGTQLSVL.

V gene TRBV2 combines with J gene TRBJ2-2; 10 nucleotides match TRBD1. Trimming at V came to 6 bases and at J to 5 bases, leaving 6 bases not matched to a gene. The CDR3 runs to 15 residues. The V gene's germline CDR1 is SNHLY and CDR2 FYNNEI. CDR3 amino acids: CASRPDRGNTGELFF. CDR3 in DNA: TGTGCCAGCAGACCGGACAGGGGGAATACCGGGGAGCTGTTTTTT.

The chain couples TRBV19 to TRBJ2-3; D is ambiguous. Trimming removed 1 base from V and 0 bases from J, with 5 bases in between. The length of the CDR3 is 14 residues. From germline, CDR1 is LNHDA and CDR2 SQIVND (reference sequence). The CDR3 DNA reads TGTGCCAGTAGTATAGCCCCCAGCACAGATACGCAGTATTTT. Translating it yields CASSIAPSTDTQYF. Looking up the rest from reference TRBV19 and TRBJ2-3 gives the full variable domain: DGGITQSPKYLFRKEGQNVTLSCEQNLNHDAMYWYRQDPGQGLRLIYYSQIVNDFQKGDIAEGYSVSREKKESFPLTVTSAQKNPTAFYLCASSIAPSTDTQYFGPGTRLTVL.

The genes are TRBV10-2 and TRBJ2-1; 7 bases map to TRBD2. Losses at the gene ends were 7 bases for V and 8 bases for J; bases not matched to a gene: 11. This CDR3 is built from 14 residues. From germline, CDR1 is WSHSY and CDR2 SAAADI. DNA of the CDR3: TGCGCCAGCAAAGGGACTATGGGTGGGCATGAGCAGTTCTTC. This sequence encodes CASKGTMGGHEQFF.

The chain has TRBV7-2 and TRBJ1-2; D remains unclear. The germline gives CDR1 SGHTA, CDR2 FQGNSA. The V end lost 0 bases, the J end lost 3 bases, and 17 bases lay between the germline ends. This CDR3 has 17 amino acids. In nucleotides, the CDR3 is TGTGCCAGCAGCTTAGCTTTTAGGCGCGAGGTTTACTATGGCTACACCTTC. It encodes CASSLAFRREVYYGYTF.

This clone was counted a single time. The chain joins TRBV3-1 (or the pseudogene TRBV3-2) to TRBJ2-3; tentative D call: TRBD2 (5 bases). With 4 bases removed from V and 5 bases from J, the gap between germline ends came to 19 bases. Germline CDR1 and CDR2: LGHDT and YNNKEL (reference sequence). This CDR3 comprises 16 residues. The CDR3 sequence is CASSPAGRGPKDTQYF. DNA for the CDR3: TGTGCCAGCAGCCCAGCAGGAAGAGGGCCAAAAGATACGCAGTATTTT.

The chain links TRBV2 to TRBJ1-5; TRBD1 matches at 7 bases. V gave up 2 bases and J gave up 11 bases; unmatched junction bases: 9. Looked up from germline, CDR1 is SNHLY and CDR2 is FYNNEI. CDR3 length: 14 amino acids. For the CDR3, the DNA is TGTGCCAGCAGTGAACTGGGTGGAACAGGGGCCCAGCATTTT. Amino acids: CASSELGGTGAQHF.

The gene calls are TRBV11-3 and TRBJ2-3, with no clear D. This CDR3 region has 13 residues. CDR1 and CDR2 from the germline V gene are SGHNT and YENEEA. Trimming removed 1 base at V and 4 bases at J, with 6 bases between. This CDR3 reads CASSLVAADTQYF. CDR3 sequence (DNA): TGTGCCAGCAGCTTAGTCGCGGCAGATACGCAGTATTTT.